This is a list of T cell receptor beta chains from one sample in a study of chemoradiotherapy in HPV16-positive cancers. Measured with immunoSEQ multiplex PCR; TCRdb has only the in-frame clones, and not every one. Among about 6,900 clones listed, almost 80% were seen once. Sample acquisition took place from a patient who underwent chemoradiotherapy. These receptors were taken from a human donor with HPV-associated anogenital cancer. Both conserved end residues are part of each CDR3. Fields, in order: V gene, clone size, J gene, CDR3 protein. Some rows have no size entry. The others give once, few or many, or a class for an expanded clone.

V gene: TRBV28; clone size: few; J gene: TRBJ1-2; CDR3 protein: CATPKGTGAHGYTF
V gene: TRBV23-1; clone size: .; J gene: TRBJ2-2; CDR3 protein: CASSQSENTGELFF
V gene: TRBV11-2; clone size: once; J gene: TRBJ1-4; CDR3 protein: CASSSRDGEPNEKLFF
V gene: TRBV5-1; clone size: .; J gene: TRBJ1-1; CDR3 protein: CASSLSSPRRNTEAFF
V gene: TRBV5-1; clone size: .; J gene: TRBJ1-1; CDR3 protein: CASSLDGSPNTEAFF
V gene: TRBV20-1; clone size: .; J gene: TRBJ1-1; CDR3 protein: CSARQDTEAFF
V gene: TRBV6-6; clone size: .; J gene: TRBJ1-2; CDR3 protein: CASTAGQLNGYTF
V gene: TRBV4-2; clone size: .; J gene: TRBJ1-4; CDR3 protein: CASSPNYGGARGEKLFF
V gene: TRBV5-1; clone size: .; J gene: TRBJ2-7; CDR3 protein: CASSLGQGGEQYF
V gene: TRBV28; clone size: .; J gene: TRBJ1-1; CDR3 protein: CASRQNWAEAFF
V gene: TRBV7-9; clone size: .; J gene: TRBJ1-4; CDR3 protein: CASSPRGGEEKLFF
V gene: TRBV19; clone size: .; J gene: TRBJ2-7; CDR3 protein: CASSASLDEQYF
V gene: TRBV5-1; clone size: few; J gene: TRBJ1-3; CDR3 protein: CASSFDRGRNTIYF
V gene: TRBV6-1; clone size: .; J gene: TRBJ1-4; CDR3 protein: CASSLQGNREKLFF
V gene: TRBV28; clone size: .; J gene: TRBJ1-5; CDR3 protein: CASSLRAGLNSNQPQHF
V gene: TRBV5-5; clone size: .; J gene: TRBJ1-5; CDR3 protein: CASSLTENSNQPQHF
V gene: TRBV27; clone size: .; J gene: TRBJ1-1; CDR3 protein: CASSSVANTEAFF
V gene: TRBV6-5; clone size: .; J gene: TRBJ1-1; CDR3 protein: CASSENGEAFF
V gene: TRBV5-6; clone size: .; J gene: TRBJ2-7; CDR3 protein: CASSWLAASYEQYF
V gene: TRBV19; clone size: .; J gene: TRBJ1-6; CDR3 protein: CASSIRTGGNSPLHF
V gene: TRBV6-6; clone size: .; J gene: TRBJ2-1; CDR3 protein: CASKGGAATYNEQFF
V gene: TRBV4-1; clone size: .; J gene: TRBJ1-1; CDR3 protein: CASSQFRLNTEAFF
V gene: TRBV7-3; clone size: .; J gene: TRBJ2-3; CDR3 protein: CASSRGADTQYF
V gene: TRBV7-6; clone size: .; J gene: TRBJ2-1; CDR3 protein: CASSLEAWGHEQFF
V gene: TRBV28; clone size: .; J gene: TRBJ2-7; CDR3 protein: CASFTTPYEQYF
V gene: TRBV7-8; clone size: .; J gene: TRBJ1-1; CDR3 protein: CASSLTRGGMNTEAFF
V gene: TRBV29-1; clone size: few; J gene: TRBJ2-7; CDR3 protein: CSVERGGGEQYF
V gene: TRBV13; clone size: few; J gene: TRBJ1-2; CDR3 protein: CASSLDVSVDYGYTF
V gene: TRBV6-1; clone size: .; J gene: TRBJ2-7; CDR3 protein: CASREGPTYEQYF
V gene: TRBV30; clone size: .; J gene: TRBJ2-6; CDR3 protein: CAWSVHRGSNVLTF
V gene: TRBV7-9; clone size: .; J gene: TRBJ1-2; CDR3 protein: CASSFDRATFGYGYTF
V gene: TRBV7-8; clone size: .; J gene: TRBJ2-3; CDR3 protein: CASSFIAGGTDTQYF
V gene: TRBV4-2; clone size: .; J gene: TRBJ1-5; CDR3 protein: CASSPTGTVDQPQHF
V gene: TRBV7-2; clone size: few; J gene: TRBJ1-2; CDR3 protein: CASSLASLGYTF
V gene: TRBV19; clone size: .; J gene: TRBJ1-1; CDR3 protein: CASRGDTLNTEAFF
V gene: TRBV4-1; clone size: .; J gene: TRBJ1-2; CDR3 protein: CASSQTSGNYGYTF
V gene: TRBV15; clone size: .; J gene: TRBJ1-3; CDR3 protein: CATSRGGTAGNTIYF
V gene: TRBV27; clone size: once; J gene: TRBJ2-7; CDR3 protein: CASSITGGGNYEQYF
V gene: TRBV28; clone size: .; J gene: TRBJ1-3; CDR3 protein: CASSFGQFLGNTIYF
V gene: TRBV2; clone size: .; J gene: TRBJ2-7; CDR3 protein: CASSELKGPSYEQYF
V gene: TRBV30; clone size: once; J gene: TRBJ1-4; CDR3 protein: CAWGTRNEKLFF
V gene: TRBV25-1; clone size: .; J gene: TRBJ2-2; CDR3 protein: CASSEMDQGPTGELFF
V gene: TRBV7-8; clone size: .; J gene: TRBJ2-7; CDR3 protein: CASSPSGREWYEQYF
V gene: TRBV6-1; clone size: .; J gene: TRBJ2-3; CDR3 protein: CASSEWGTGTDTQYF
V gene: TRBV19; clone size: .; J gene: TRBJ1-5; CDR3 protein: CASSIRPFDRVLADQPQHF
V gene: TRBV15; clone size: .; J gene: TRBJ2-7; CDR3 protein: CATSRDSGPYEQYF
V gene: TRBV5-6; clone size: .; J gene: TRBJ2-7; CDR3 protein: CASSSPLAAYEQYF
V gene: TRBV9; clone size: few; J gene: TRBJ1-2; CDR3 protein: CASSVAGYPGQGHGYTF